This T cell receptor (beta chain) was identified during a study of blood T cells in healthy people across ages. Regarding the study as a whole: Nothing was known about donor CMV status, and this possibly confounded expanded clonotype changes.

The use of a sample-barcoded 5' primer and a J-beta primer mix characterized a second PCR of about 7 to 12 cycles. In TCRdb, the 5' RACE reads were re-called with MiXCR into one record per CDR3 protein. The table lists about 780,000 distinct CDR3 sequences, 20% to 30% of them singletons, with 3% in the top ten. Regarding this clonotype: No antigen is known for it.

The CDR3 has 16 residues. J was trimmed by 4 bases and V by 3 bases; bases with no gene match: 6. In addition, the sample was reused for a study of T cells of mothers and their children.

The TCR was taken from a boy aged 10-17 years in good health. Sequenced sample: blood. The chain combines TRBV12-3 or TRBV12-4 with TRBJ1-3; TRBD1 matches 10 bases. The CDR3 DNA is TGTGCCAGCAGTTTCACCGGGACAGGGGCCGGAAACACCATATATTTT. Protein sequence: CASSFTGTGAGNTIYF.